This entry lists 9 T cell receptor beta chains sequenced from one sample in a study of T cell repertoires in cytomegalovirus infection. One entry per CDR3 protein results from TCRdb running MiXCR on the reads. The sample lists almost 500,000 distinct CDR3 sequences; about 11% were seen once. Sequencing was carried out using PBMCs. Receptors were obtained from a human donor in good health (CMV status not recorded). Some clones in this sample may be carry-over from other donors' samples.

This clonotype was found many times. The rearrangement uses TRBV20-1 and TRBJ2-5; D may be TRBD2 (6 bases). Trimming took off 3 bases at V and 1 base at J, with 9 bases between the two ends. The V gene's germline CDR1 is DFQATT and CDR2 SNEGSKA (reference sequence). The CDR3 is made up of 13 amino acids. The CDR3 nucleotides read TGCAGTGCTAGCGGGACTTCCCAAGAGACCCAGTACTTC. Translated: CSASGTSQETQYF.

This clonotype came up many times. The V gene is TRBV12-3 or TRBV12-4, the J gene TRBJ2-1; 9 bases match TRBD1. The CDR3 extends over 15 amino acids. V lost 3 bases to trimming and J lost 8 bases; unmatched junction nucleotides: 8. This CDR3 reads CASSFRQGGFDEQFF. CDR3 nucleotides: TGTGCCAGCAGTTTTCGACAGGGGGGTTTCGATGAGCAGTTCTTC.

This clonotype was detected only a few times. This chain links TRBV2 with TRBJ2-3; D is unclear. In germline, CDR1 is SNHLY, CDR2 FYNNEI. V lost 1 base and J lost 6, with 5 bases in between. This CDR3 comprises 12 residues. The CDR3 sequence: CASSEVGDTQYF. The CDR3 nucleotides read TGTGCCAGCAGTGAAGTTGGGGATACGCAGTATTTT.

This clonotype was counted many times. This chain uses TRBV7-6 with TRBJ1-4; D not certain. Per germline, CDR1 SGHVS and CDR2 FNYEAQ. The V end was cut by 5 bases, the J end by 0 bases, with 10 bases between. The length of the CDR3 is 15 residues. The chain's CDR3 is CASSQSRATNEKLFF. CDR3 sequence (DNA): TGTGCCAGCAGCCAAAGCCGGGCAACTAATGAAAAACTGTTTTTT.

This clonotype was recorded many times. V gene TRBV7-9 combines with J gene TRBJ2-3; tentatively, D is TRBD2 (5 bases). Germline V CDR1 and CDR2: SEHNR, FQNEAQ (reference sequence). The CDR3 extends over 12 amino acids. Trimming shortened V by 1 base and J by 14 bases, and 13 bases separated the two germline ends. The CDR3 protein is CASSLVDSSSYF. The CDR3 DNA reads as TGTGCCAGCAGCTTAGTGGACTCCTCATCGTATTTT.

The chain joins TRBV4-1 to TRBJ1-3, with 10 bases aligning to TRBD1. The CDR3 length is 15 residues. Trimming cost V 3 bases and J 5 bases; bases outside gene matches: 4. Germline CDR1 MGHRA, CDR2 YSYEKL. The chain's CDR3 is CASSQGQGPRNTIYF. DNA of the CDR3: TGCGCCAGCAGCCAGGGACAGGGGCCCCGAAACACCATATATTTT.

A note on this clonotype: Because the CDR3 is missing its conserved closing phenylalanine or tryptophan, this is likely a read error. This chain links TRBV3-1 with TRBJ2-7, with D possibly TRBD2 on 6 matching bases. Trimming shortened V by 1 base and J by 3 bases, and 10 bases separated the two germline ends. This CDR3 contains 14 residues. Germline loops: CDR1 LGHDT, CDR2 YNNKEL (reference sequence). The CDR3 here is CASSQAGTLYEQYS. CDR3 in DNA: TGTGCCAGCAGCCAAGCCGGGACTCTCTACGAGCAGTACTCC.

In this sample, this clonotype turned up many times. V and J are TRBV7-3 and TRBJ2-1; D is tentatively TRBD1 or TRBD2 (5 bases each). The CDR3 length is 18 residues. Germline assignment: CDR1 SGHTA and CDR2 FQGTGA. Trimming took 4 bases from V and 8 from J, leaving 27 bases between them. This CDR3 is CASSSPDTTGTSDDEQFF. For the CDR3, the DNA is TGTGCCAGCAGCTCACCTGATACCACCGGGACGTCAGACGATGAGCAGTTCTTC.

The rearrangement links TRBV19 to TRBJ2-5, with unresolved D. Germline V lookup: CDR1 LNHDA, CDR2 SQIVND (reference sequence). V was trimmed by 3 bases and J by 5 bases, leaving 16 bases between them. This CDR3 region has 15 residues. CDR3 DNA: TGTGCCAGTAGTATCGGTCCCGCCTTTTGGGAGACCCAGTACTTC. This translates into CASSIGPAFWETQYF.